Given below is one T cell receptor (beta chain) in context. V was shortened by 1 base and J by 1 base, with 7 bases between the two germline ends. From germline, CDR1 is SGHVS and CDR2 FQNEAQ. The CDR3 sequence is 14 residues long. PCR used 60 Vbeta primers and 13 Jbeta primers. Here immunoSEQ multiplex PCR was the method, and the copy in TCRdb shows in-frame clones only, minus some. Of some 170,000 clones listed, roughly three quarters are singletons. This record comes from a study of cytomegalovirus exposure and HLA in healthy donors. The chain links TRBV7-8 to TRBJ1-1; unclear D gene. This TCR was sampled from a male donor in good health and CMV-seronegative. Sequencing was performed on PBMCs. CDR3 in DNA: TGTGCCAGCAGCTTAGTACAGAAGAACACTGAAGCTTTCTTT. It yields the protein CASSLVQKNTEAFF.